A single sample gave rise to the 5 T cell receptor beta chains below, sequenced in a study of T-cell memory formation after mild COVID-19. MiXCR was run by TCRdb on the 5' RACE reads, yielding one entry per CDR3 protein. The data hold under 200,000 distinct CDR3 sequences, with around 13% observed a single time. Sequenced material: PBMCs or a T cell subset sorted from them (not recorded which). The receptors originated from a man aged 18 to 30 who had mild COVID-19 (a few samples of this study predate the infection). Cell type and time point are not known.

There are a few counts of this clonotype. This CDR3 reads CASSLMGQGMNTEAFF. Here the CDR3 DNA reads TGCGCCAGCAGCTTGATGGGACAGGGGATGAACACTGAAGCTTTCTTT. The rearrangement joins TRBV5-1 to TRBJ1-1; TRBD1 matches 10 bases. The V gene end was trimmed by 1 base and the J gene end by 0 bases; junction bases not matched to a gene: 3. The CDR3 loop spans 16 amino acids. CDR1 and CDR2 (germline): SGHRS, YFSETQ.

The gene calls are TRBV20-1 and TRBJ2-2; 8 bases line up with TRBD2. V lost 5 bases, J lost 5 bases, and 7 bases stayed unmatched. This CDR3 spans 14 amino acids. Germline values: CDR1 DFQATT, CDR2 SNEGSKA (reference sequence). In DNA, the CDR3 is TGCAGTGCTCGCCGGGGGGGCCTAACCGGGGAGCTGTTTTTT. Translation gives CSARRGGLTGELFF.

This clonotype was counted only a few times. The J gene is TRBJ2-2, the V gene TRBV3-1; no firm D call. The V gene's germline CDR1 is LGHDT and CDR2 YNNKEL (reference sequence). V was pared by 2 bases and J by 6 bases, with 10 bases between. The CDR3 contains 14 residues. The CDR3 spells CASSQFIAAGELFF. The CDR3 DNA reads TGTGCCAGCAGCCAATTCATAGCCGCCGGGGAGCTGTTTTTT.

The table lists this clonotype with a few counts. V and J are TRBV20-1 and TRBJ1-5; perhaps TRBD1 as D (6 bases). V lost 3 bases, J lost 5 bases, and 11 bases lay in between. The germline V gene has CDR1 DFQATT and CDR2 SNEGSKA (reference sequence). The CDR3 covers 13 residues. CDR3 sequence: CSASKQGDQPQHF. CDR3 DNA: TGCAGTGCTAGTAAACAGGGTGATCAGCCCCAGCATTTT.

The gene calls are TRBV3-1 and TRBJ1-1; maybe TRBD1 (6 bases). CDR3 length: 15 amino acids. CDR1 LGHDT and CDR2 YNNKEL come from the germline V gene (reference sequence). V was shortened by 0 bases and J by 5 bases, with 13 bases between the two germline ends. In DNA, the CDR3 is TGTGCCAGCAGCCAAGATTCGGGAGGGGGGACTGAAGCTTTCTTT. Amino acid sequence: CASSQDSGGGTEAFF.